The next 16 T cell receptor beta chains were all read from a single sample in a study of OX40 agonist ivuxolimab in advanced cancers. Assay: immunoSEQ multiplex PCR; the TCRdb copy retains only in-frame clones and omits some. The data contain 35,000 to 55,000 clones, over 65% of them seen just once; the ten biggest clones take up roughly 15%. This sample comprised CD4+ or CD8+ T cells sorted from blood, obtained in a trial of the OX40 agonist ivuxolimab. The receptors were sampled from an adult with an advanced solid tumor such as melanoma, head and neck, liver or kidney cancer.

The rearrangement uses TRBV4-1 and TRBJ2-5; D unclear. Trimming removed 5 bases from V and 5 bases from J, with 21 bases in between. Germline-derived CDR1 and CDR2 are MGHRA and YSYEKL. This CDR3 spans 16 amino acids. The CDR3 here is CASSSRGGTLGETQYF. In nucleotides, the CDR3 is TGCGCCAGCAGCTCCCGCGGTGGCACCCTCGGGGAGACCCAGTACTTC.

The chain combines TRBV29-1 with TRBJ1-1, with a tentative D call TRBD1 (6 bases). The CDR3 covers 14 residues. The V end was cut by 4 bases, the J end by 5 bases, with 17 bases between. Per germline, CDR1 SQVTM and CDR2 ANQGSEA. This CDR3 reads CSVGLQGRWTEAFF. The CDR3 bases are TGCAGCGTTGGCCTGCAGGGGAGGTGGACTGAAGCTTTCTTT.

The chain joins TRBV28 to TRBJ1-4; no clear D. The V gene lost 7 bases and the J gene lost 2 bases, with 14 bases spanning the gap. Germline-derived CDR1 and CDR2 are MDHEN and SYDVKM. This CDR3 contains 15 residues. CDR3 protein: CASNSRVTTNEKLFF. DNA for the CDR3: TGTGCCAGCAACTCAAGGGTTACCACTAATGAAAAACTGTTTTTT.

The chain links TRBV6-5 to TRBJ2-7, with 9 bases that match TRBD2. Germline values: CDR1 MNHEY, CDR2 SVGAGI. With 6 bases clipped from V and 3 bases from J, the junction kept 3 bases outside the gene matches. The CDR3 has 13 residues. CDR3 DNA: TGTGCCAGCAGCCCTAGCGGGATCTACGAGCAGTACTTC. Its translation is CASSPSGIYEQYF.

The gene calls are TRBV6-5 and TRBJ1-1; 7 bases are a match to TRBD1. The V gene end was trimmed by 2 bases and the J gene end by 0 bases; junction bases not matched to a gene: 3. Germline values: CDR1 MNHEY, CDR2 SVGAGI. The CDR3 extends over 15 amino acids. This CDR3 is CASSYQGGLNTEAFF. As DNA, the CDR3 is TGTGCCAGCAGTTACCAAGGGGGCCTGAACACTGAAGCTTTCTTT.

This clone was counted between two and nine times. The same CDR3 can be traced to other DNA sequences in this sample. The CDR3 sequence is CASGGGRSSYEQYF. CDR3 nucleotides: TGTGCCTCAGGGGGGGGGCGTTCCTCCTACGAGCAGTACTTC. The rearrangement uses TRBV2 and TRBJ2-7; tentatively, D is TRBD1 or TRBD2 (7 bases each). V was cut by 11 bases and J by 0 bases, with 17 bases left in between. The CDR3 totals 14 residues. Germline-derived CDR1 and CDR2 are SNHLY and FYNNEI. The full variable domain, in which reference TRBV2 and TRBJ2-7 provide the parts outside the CDR3, is EPEVTQTPSHQVTQMGQEVILRCVPISNHLYFYWYRQILGQKVEFLVSFYNNEISEKSEIFDDQFSVERPDGSNFTLKIRSTKLEDSAMYFCASGGGRSSYEQYFGPGTRLTVT.

This chain joins TRBV4-3 and TRBJ2-1; 12 nucleotides line up with TRBD2. Germline trimming cut 4 bases from V and 1 base from J; bases unmatched to any gene: 8. CDR1 LGHNA and CDR2 YSLEER come from the germline V gene. This CDR3 is 18 amino acids long. The CDR3, as DNA: TGCGCCAGCAGCCCTCGGACTAGCGGGACCGATTCCTACAATGAGCAGTTCTTC. Protein: CASSPRTSGTDSYNEQFF.

This chain joins TRBV4-1 and TRBJ1-3, with unresolved D. In germline, CDR1 is MGHRA, CDR2 YSYEKL. This CDR3 is 15 amino acids long. Trimming pared 6 bases from V and 0 bases from J, leaving 12 bases between. The CDR3 sequence: CASSSGPISGNTIYF. The CDR3, as DNA: TGCGCCAGCAGTTCCGGCCCAATCTCTGGAAACACCATATATTTT.

The chain has TRBV18 and TRBJ1-1; possible D gene TRBD1, 5 bases. In germline, CDR1 is KGHSH, CDR2 LQKENI. V was trimmed by 3 bases and J by 0 bases, leaving 14 bases between them. The CDR3 consists of 16 residues. CDR3 amino acids: CASSPPGALMNTEAFF. The CDR3 nucleotides read TGTGCCAGCTCACCGCCTGGGGCCCTAATGAACACTGAAGCTTTCTTT.

V and J are TRBV6-4 and TRBJ1-5; D uncertain. V was pared by 8 bases and J by 5 bases, with 16 bases between. CDR3 length equals 14 residues. The V gene's germline CDR1 is MRHNA and CDR2 SNTAGT. CDR3 DNA sequence: TGTGCCAGCCAGGTGTCGGGGTGGGATCAGCCCCAGCATTTT. This translates into CASQVSGWDQPQHF.

The CDR3 region is CASAFLTDTQYF. The CDR3 region has the DNA TGTGCCAGCGCCTTCCTGACAGATACGCAGTATTTT. This sequence joins TRBV27 and TRBJ2-3; D unresolved. Between the trimmed V and J ends, which lost 8 bases and 3 bases, there was a span of 9 bases. CDR1 MNHEY and CDR2 SMNVEV come from the germline V gene (reference sequence). This CDR3 has 12 residues.

The chain is built from TRBV6-5 and TRBJ1-1; D remains unclear. The germline CDR1 and CDR2 sequences are MNHEY and SVGAGI. The CDR3 sequence is 15 residues long. The ends were cut back, 4 bases at V and 3 bases at J, with 15 bases in the middle. CDR3 sequence (DNA): TGTGCCAGCAGTTCTAACCCGACCGGTTACACTGAAGCTTTCTTT. This encodes CASSSNPTGYTEAFF.

V usage is TRBV4-1 and J usage is TRBJ2-2; D is unresolved. Germline V gives CDR1 MGHRA, CDR2 YSYEKL. The CDR3 contains 13 residues. Trimming removed 4 bases at V and 6 bases at J, with 9 bases between. CDR3 nucleotides: TGCGCCAGCAGCCCCGGACCCCCCGGGGAGCTGTTTTTT. Encoded protein: CASSPGPPGELFF.

The J gene is TRBJ1-1, the V gene TRBV2; tentative D call: TRBD1 (6 bases). This CDR3 region has 13 residues. V was shortened by 6 bases and J by 6 bases, with 14 bases between the two germline ends. Germline V gene sequence: CDR1 SNHLY, CDR2 FYNNEI. This CDR3 reads CASSLRGLAEAFF. As DNA, the CDR3 is TGTGCCAGCAGCCTAAGGGGGTTGGCTGAAGCTTTCTTT.

A note on this clone: A junction boundary mismatches the germline segment, possibly from a read error. This sample includes further DNA sequences coding for the same CDR3. The V gene is TRBV13, the J gene TRBJ2-2, with D unresolved. The germline gives CDR1 PRHDT, CDR2 FYEKMQ (reference sequence). This CDR3 has 12 residues. CDR3 residues: CASSRGTGELFF. The CDR3 region has the DNA TGTGCCAGCAGCCGAGGCACCGGAGAGCTGTTTTTT.

The gene calls are TRBV7-9 and TRBJ2-3, with D perhaps matching TRBD1 (6 bases). CDR1 and CDR2 from the germline V gene are SEHNR and FQNEAQ (reference sequence). The CDR3 extends over 15 amino acids. V shed 5 bases and J shed 2 bases, with 14 bases lying between them. CDR3 sequence (DNA): TGTGCCAGCAGCCCGGGGACATCTACCACAGATACGCAGTATTTT. Translating it yields CASSPGTSTTDTQYF.